A selection of T cell receptor beta chains follows, all from one sample in a study of T-cell memory formation after mild COVID-19. One entry per CDR3 protein, called by TCRdb with MiXCR from the 5' RACE reads. The sample records under 200,000 distinct CDR3 sequences, roughly 31% being singletons. Sequencing was carried out using PBMCs or a T cell subset sorted from them (not recorded which). The source is an adult woman who had mild COVID-19 (a few samples of this study predate the infection). Cell type and time point are not known. CDR3s include the opening cysteine and the closing phenylalanine or tryptophan. A D gene is named only where the DNA matches it firmly. Size is stated for part of the rows, as once, few or many counts, or as a class when the clone is expanded.

j_call: TRBJ2-1
cdr3_length: 14
v_call: TRBV29-1
clone_size: few
d_call: NA
cdr3_nt: TGCAGCGTTGAAGACAGGGGTCCATACAATGAGCAGTTCTTC
cdr3_aa: CSVEDRGPYNEQFF

j_call: TRBJ1-5
cdr3_length: 12
v_call: TRBV6-2/TRBV6-3
clone_size: few
d_call: NA
cdr3_nt: TGTGCCAGCACCCTTGGCAATCAGCCCCAGCATTTT
cdr3_aa: CASTLGNQPQHF

j_call: TRBJ2-3
cdr3_length: 16
v_call: TRBV7-3
clone_size: few
d_call: TRBD2
cdr3_nt: TGTGCCAGCAGCTTGTGGGCTAGCGGGGCACGGGATACGCAGTATTTT
cdr3_aa: CASSLWASGARDTQYF

j_call: TRBJ2-1
cdr3_length: 16
v_call: TRBV4-3
clone_size: NA
d_call: NA
cdr3_nt: TGCGCCAGCAGCCAAGATCAGGGAAACAGGGAGAATGAGCAGTTCTTC
cdr3_aa: CASSQDQGNRENEQFF

j_call: TRBJ2-7
cdr3_length: 14
v_call: TRBV6-1
clone_size: few
d_call: NA
cdr3_nt: TGTGCCAGCAGCCGGGACTTGGGATCCTACGAGCAGTACTTC
cdr3_aa: CASSRDLGSYEQYF

j_call: TRBJ2-7
cdr3_length: 18
v_call: TRBV4-3
clone_size: NA
d_call: TRBD2
cdr3_nt: TGCGCCAGCAGCCAAGTAGGAGCGGGAGCCCCTAGCTCCTACGAGCAGTACTTC
cdr3_aa: CASSQVGAGAPSSYEQYF

j_call: TRBJ2-3
cdr3_length: 16
v_call: TRBV7-7
clone_size: few
d_call: NA
cdr3_nt: TGTGCCAGCAGCCCTGATGAACAGGGGGGGACAGATACGCAGTATTTT
cdr3_aa: CASSPDEQGGTDTQYF

j_call: TRBJ1-5
cdr3_length: 14
v_call: TRBV11-2
clone_size: NA
d_call: NA
cdr3_nt: TGTGCCAGCAGCTTGGACGGGAACAATCAGCCCCAGCATTTT
cdr3_aa: CASSLDGNNQPQHF

j_call: TRBJ2-7
cdr3_length: 14
v_call: TRBV27
clone_size: NA
d_call: NA
cdr3_nt: TGTGCCAGCAGTTTCCGGGGATACTTCGCCGAGCAGTACTTC
cdr3_aa: CASSFRGYFAEQYF

j_call: TRBJ2-7
cdr3_length: 17
v_call: TRBV15
clone_size: NA
d_call: TRBD1
cdr3_nt: TGTGCCACCAGCAGAGAGGGACAGGGGGGTAGTGGCTACGAGCAGTACTTC
cdr3_aa: CATSREGQGGSGYEQYF

j_call: TRBJ1-2
cdr3_length: 14
v_call: TRBV6-5
clone_size: NA
d_call: NA
cdr3_nt: TGTGCCAGCACTCCCGGGGGACGGTCCTATGGCTACACCTTC
cdr3_aa: CASTPGGRSYGYTF

j_call: TRBJ2-7
cdr3_length: 14
v_call: TRBV5-8
clone_size: NA
d_call: NA
cdr3_nt: TGTGCCAGCCGGGGATGGGGGAGAACCTACGAGCAGTACTTC
cdr3_aa: CASRGWGRTYEQYF

j_call: TRBJ2-2
cdr3_length: 13
v_call: TRBV7-9
clone_size: NA
d_call: NA
cdr3_nt: TGTGCCAGCAGCTTCGCTACAACCGGGGAGCTGTTTTTT
cdr3_aa: CASSFATTGELFF